Shown below are 28 T cell receptor beta chains from a single sample sequenced in a study of T cells in Graves' hyperthyroidism and ophthalmopathy. From RNA transcripts, TCR beta CDR3 regions were amplified. First-round RT-PCR targeting the TCR CDR3 was performed with the HTBI primer set. TCRdb re-derived calls from the multiplex PCR reads in MiXCR, one entry per CDR3 protein. The data hold 750,000 to 950,000 distinct CDR3 sequences, with around 39% observed a single time. The sequencing input was blood. These receptors were collected from a man between 18 and 29 years old with Graves' hyperthyroidism.

This chain links TRBV4-3 with TRBJ1-5; a possible D gene is TRBD1 (6 bases). The CDR3 is 15 residues long. Germline CDR1 LGHNA, CDR2 YSLEER. Deletions cut 0 bases from V and 7 bases from J, with 13 bases between. CDR3 nucleotides: TGCGCCAGCAGCCAAGATCGGGACAACGGACAGCCCCAGCATTTT. This gives the protein CASSQDRDNGQPQHF.

This clonotype has only a few counts. This chain links TRBV12-3 or TRBV12-4 with TRBJ2-7; D may be TRBD1 or TRBD2 (5 bases each). CDR3 size: 16 residues. The germline V and J ends were trimmed by 3 bases and 6 bases, with 21 bases remaining between them. The CDR3 coding sequence is TGTGCCAGCAGTTTCGGGACCTCCAATTTGAGGGGCGAGCAGTACTTC. Residues: CASSFGTSNLRGEQYF.

This clonotype has ten or more counts. The CDR3 coding sequence is TGCGCCAGCAGAATAGACAGTGAAGCTTTCTTT. The encoded protein is CASRIDSEAFF. The chain couples TRBV4-1 to TRBJ1-1; D is perhaps TRBD1 (5 bases). V was shortened by 6 bases and J by 7 bases, with 9 bases between the two germline ends. CDR1 is MGHRA and CDR2 is YSYEKL in the germline V gene. The CDR3 is 11 residues long.

This clonotype was detected a few times. This chain joins TRBV3-1 and TRBJ1-3; 8 bases line up with TRBD1. The CDR3 is 17 residues long. Germline V gene lookup returns CDR1 LGHDT and CDR2 YNNKEL (reference sequence). Germline trimming cut 4 bases from V and 1 base from J; bases unmatched to any gene: 9. The CDR3 reads CASSPRDRSRSGNTIYF. CDR3 in DNA: TGTGCCAGCAGCCCCCGGGACAGGAGTCGATCTGGAAACACCATATATTTT.

This clonotype was observed at least ten times. This chain uses TRBV7-2 with TRBJ2-5; a weak D match, TRBD2 (5 bases). V lost 1 base and J lost 7, with 13 bases in between. CDR1 is SGHTA, CDR2 FQGNSA, per germline. The CDR3 is 14 residues long. DNA for the CDR3: TGTGCCAGCAGCTTAGGTTTAGCGTCGGGGACCCAGTACTTC. Protein sequence: CASSLGLASGTQYF.

This clonotype appeared many times. The chain carries TRBV15 and TRBJ1-1; TRBD1 matches at 7 bases. The trim removed 3 bases at V and 0 bases at J, leaving 4 bases unmatched. Germline V gene data show CDR1 as LNHNV and CDR2 as YYDKDF (reference sequence). This CDR3 contains 15 residues. CDR3 protein: CATSRTGWMNTEAFF. CDR3 DNA sequence: TGTGCCACCAGCAGGACAGGGTGGATGAACACTGAAGCTTTCTTT.

This clonotype was counted a few times. This sequence joins TRBV2 and TRBJ1-5; 10 bases line up with TRBD1. Trimming took 6 bases from V and 6 from J; bases not matched to a gene: 11. The CDR3 runs 16 residues. Germline values: CDR1 SNHLY, CDR2 FYNNEI. In nucleotides, the CDR3 is TGTGCCAGCAGCCAAGCGGGACAGGGGATCAGTCAGCCCCAGCATTTT. Protein sequence: CASSQAGQGISQPQHF.

On this clonotype itself: A junction boundary mismatches the germline segment, possibly from a read error. The chain uses TRBV7-6 and TRBJ1-5, with 11 bases aligning to TRBD1. Germline values: CDR1 SGHVS, CDR2 FNYEAQ. This CDR3 has 20 residues. CDR3 sequence: CASSQPGQGGPDGGNQPQHF. The CDR3 DNA sequence: TGCGCCAGCAGCCAACCGGGACAGGGGGGCCCAGACGGCGGGAATCAGCCCCAGCATTTT.

The chain combines TRBV28 with TRBJ2-2; D is ambiguous. The CDR3 covers 10 residues. The germline V gene has CDR1 MDHEN and CDR2 SYDVKM. The ends were cut back, 11 bases at V and 8 bases at J, with 9 bases in the middle. For the CDR3, the DNA is TGTGCCGCCTTCGGAGGGGAGCTGTTTTTT. Encoded protein: CAAFGGELFF.

CDR3 sequence reads: CASRTDRGGGEKLFF. CDR3 in DNA: TGTGCCAGCAGGACCGACAGGGGAGGTGGAGAAAAACTGTTTTTT. The gene calls are TRBV2 and TRBJ1-4; TRBD1 matches 8 bases. V lost 6 bases to trimming and J lost 8 bases; unmatched junction nucleotides: 11. This CDR3 spans 15 amino acids. CDR1 and CDR2 from the germline V gene are SNHLY and FYNNEI.

This clonotype was counted once. This chain links TRBV11-2 with TRBJ2-7; TRBD1 aligns across 9 bases. The CDR3 sequence is 17 residues long. Germline V gives CDR1 SGHAT, CDR2 FQNNGV. J lost 2 bases, V lost 6 bases, and 14 bases had no gene match. CDR3 sequence (DNA): TGTGCCAGCAGTGAACTCCCCGGGACAGGGAGTACCTACGAGCAGTACTTC. Translating it yields CASSELPGTGSTYEQYF.

V and J are TRBV4-2 and TRBJ2-5, with D possibly being TRBD2 (5 bases). This CDR3 has 13 amino acids. In germline, CDR1 is LGHNA, CDR2 YNFKEQ. Trimming pared 4 bases from V and 9 bases from J, leaving 15 bases between. The chain's CDR3 is CASSPGQSGAQYF. CDR3 DNA: TGTGCCAGCAGCCCTGGGCAGTCCGGGGCCCAGTACTTC.

As regards this clonotype: An end of the junction does not agree with germline; a read error may underlie this. The chain recombines TRBV5-1 with TRBJ1-1; D is ambiguous. The length of the CDR3 is 16 residues. Germline V lookup: CDR1 SGHRS, CDR2 YFSETQ. The CDR3 DNA is TGCGCCAGCAGCCTGGACCGGGAGAACAAGGGCACTGAAGCTTCCTTT. This encodes CASSLDRENKGTEASF.

The chain carries TRBV20-1 and TRBJ1-2; 7 bases line up with TRBD1. The CDR3 is made up of 15 amino acids. Losses at the gene ends were 3 bases for V and 2 bases for J; bases not matched to a gene: 9. In germline, CDR1 is DFQATT, CDR2 SNEGSKA (reference sequence). In DNA form, the CDR3 reads TGCAGTGCTAGTGAACAGGGGCATCAGAACTATGGCTACACCTTC. It encodes CSASEQGHQNYGYTF.

The chain carries TRBV10-3 and TRBJ2-7; D may be TRBD1 (7 bases). V was trimmed by 10 bases and J by 3 bases, leaving 22 bases between them. The CDR3 is made up of 15 amino acids. The V gene's germline CDR1 is ENHRY and CDR2 SYGVKD. The CDR3 bases are TGTGCCAGCAGCCAGGGGGGAGACGGAGTCTACGAGCAGTACTTC. Its translation is CASSQGGDGVYEQYF.

This clonotype was picked up one time. The missing conserved phenylalanine or tryptophan at the end of this CDR3 makes a read error likely. The DNA is left out, because the CDR3 cannot be placed on it with certainty; the CDR3 is given as TCRdb lists it. The V and J genes are TRBV7-8 and TRBJ2-7; TRBD1 is the table's D call and was not checked against the DNA. The CDR3 totals 9 residues, both ends included. Germline-derived CDR1 and CDR2 are SGHVS and FQNEAQ. The CDR3 sequence: CASRLGGGG.

In the case of this clonotype: This may stem from a read error, because a much larger clone lies one nucleotide away. The rearrangement joins TRBV5-1 to TRBJ1-1; D perhaps matches TRBD1 (6 bases). The germline CDR1 and CDR2 sequences are SGHRS and YFSETQ. This CDR3 has 11 residues. CDR3 nucleotides: TGCGTCAGCAGCTCAGGACAGGAAGCTTTCTTT. Encoded protein: CVSSSGQEAFF.

The J gene is TRBJ2-7, the V gene TRBV19; TRBD2 matches at 10 bases. Germline CDR1 is LNHDA and CDR2 is SQIVND (reference sequence). This CDR3 has 15 amino acids. V shed 4 bases, J shed 0 bases, and the junction held 3 bases outside the gene matches. CDR3 nucleotide sequence: TGTGCCAGTAGTACCTCTAGCGGGAGCTCCTACGAGCAGTACTTC. It yields the protein CASSTSSGSSYEQYF.

This clonotype appeared many times. V and J are TRBV7-9 and TRBJ1-6; the match to TRBD1 covers 7 bases. CDR3 length: 17 amino acids. V dropped 5 bases and J dropped 10; count of bases not matched to a gene: 17. Germline-derived CDR1 and CDR2 are SEHNR and FQNEAQ (reference sequence). The CDR3 bases are TGTGCCAGCAGCCTACGCCATCACGACAGGGTACGATCACCCCTCCACTTT. Protein product: CASSLRHHDRVRSPLHF.

This clonotype was detected a few times. This chain connects TRBV7-9 to TRBJ1-4; no firm D call. The CDR3 extends over 16 amino acids. Per germline, CDR1 SEHNR and CDR2 FQNEAQ (reference sequence). Trimming took 3 bases from V and 0 from J, leaving 11 bases between them. This CDR3 is CASSLEARATNEKLFF. The CDR3 nucleotides are TGTGCCAGCAGCTTGGAGGCCCGTGCAACTAATGAAAAACTGTTTTTT. Combining the CDR3 with reference TRBV7-9 and TRBJ1-4 gives the whole variable domain DTGVSQNPRHKITKRGQNVTFRCDPISEHNRLYWYRQTLGQGPEFLTYFQNEAQLEKSRLLSDRFSAERPKGSFSTLEIQRTEQGDSAMYLCASSLEARATNEKLFFGSGTQLSVL.

This clonotype was counted at least ten times. This sequence joins TRBV7-9 and TRBJ2-7; no clear D. CDR1 is SEHNR, CDR2 FQNEAQ, per germline (reference sequence). This CDR3 has 14 residues. V shed 5 bases and J shed 2 bases, with 13 bases lying between them. This chain's CDR3 is CASSPMGIPYEQYF. The DNA for the CDR3 is TGTGCCAGCAGCCCAATGGGCATACCCTACGAGCAGTACTTC.

A single count supports this clonotype. This chain links TRBV7-9 with TRBJ2-7; 8 nucleotides match TRBD1. The V gene's germline CDR1 is SEHNR and CDR2 FQNEAQ (reference sequence). V was clipped by 8 bases and J by 6 bases; unmatched bases: 9. This CDR3 is built from 13 residues. CDR3 DNA: TGTGCCAGCGGCGGACAGGGCGTTACCGAGCAGTACTTC. It translates to CASGGQGVTEQYF.

Worth noting for this clonotype: One end of the junction does not line up with germline, which may come from a read error. The V and J genes are TRBV7-2 and TRBJ1-3; D uncertain. This CDR3 comprises 15 residues. Germline lookup yields CDR1 SGHTA and CDR2 FQGNSA. The CDR3: CASSQERSSGNTIYF. The CDR3 nucleotides are TGCGCCAGCAGCCAAGAGAGGTCTTCAGGAAACACCATATATTTT.

The chain recombines TRBV5-1 with TRBJ1-2; D uncertain. Deletions cut 0 bases from V and 7 bases from J, with 13 bases between. Germline lookup yields CDR1 SGHRS and CDR2 YFSETQ. CDR3 size: 14 residues. The CDR3 nucleotides read TGCGCCAGCAGCTTGGATTTGAAGTTCTTTGGCTACACCTTC. Translation gives CASSLDLKFFGYTF.

As for this clonotype: This may be a read error: a much more frequent sequence differs by one nucleotide. This rearrangement joins TRBV10-3 to TRBJ1-4; the match to TRBD1 covers 7 bases. Germline-derived CDR1 and CDR2 are ENHRY and SYGVKD. This CDR3 spans 15 amino acids. The CDR3 DNA follows: TGTGCCGTCAGTGATCAGGGGGGGACTAATGAAAAACTGTTTTTT. This gives the protein CAVSDQGGTNEKLFF.

The J gene is TRBJ2-7, the V gene TRBV2; D might be TRBD2 (7 bases). Trimming pared 4 bases from V and 0 bases from J, leaving 16 bases between. Germline assignment: CDR1 SNHLY and CDR2 FYNNEI. The CDR3 consists of 16 residues. CDR3 nucleotide sequence: TGTGCCAGCAGTGCCGGGGGGCCGCTTAGCTCCTACGAGCAGTACTTC. Its protein is CASSAGGPLSSYEQYF.

This clonotype has a count of ten or more. The V call is TRBV29-1, the J call TRBJ2-7, with a weak D call TRBD1 (5 bases). Trimming took off 0 bases at V and 5 bases at J, with 8 bases between the two ends. CDR3 length equals 12 residues. Per the germline V gene, CDR1 is SQVTM and CDR2 is ANQGSEA. The CDR3 DNA reads TGCAGCGTTGAAGATTTAGGGGACGAGCAGTACTTC. Its protein is CSVEDLGDEQYF.

About this clonotype: A much bigger clone sits one base away, suggesting this may be a read error. The chain couples TRBV10-3 to TRBJ2-7; D gene unclear. Trimming removed 5 bases at V and 6 bases at J, with 14 bases between. This CDR3 has 13 residues. Germline values: CDR1 ENHRY, CDR2 SYGVKD. DNA of the CDR3: TGTGCCATCAGTCCCATTTCGGGTTGCGAGCAGTACTTC. Translation gives CAISPISGCEQYF.